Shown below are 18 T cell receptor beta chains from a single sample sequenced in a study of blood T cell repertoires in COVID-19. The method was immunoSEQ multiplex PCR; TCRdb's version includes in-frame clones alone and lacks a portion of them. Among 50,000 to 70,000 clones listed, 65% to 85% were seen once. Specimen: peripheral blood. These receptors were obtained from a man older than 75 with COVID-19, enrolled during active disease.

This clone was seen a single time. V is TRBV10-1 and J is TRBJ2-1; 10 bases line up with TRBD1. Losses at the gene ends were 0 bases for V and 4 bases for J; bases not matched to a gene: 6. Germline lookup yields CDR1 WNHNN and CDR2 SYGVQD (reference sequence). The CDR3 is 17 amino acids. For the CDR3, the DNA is TGCGCCAGCAGTGAGTCGATGGGACAGGGGACATACAATGAGCAGTTCTTC. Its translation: CASSESMGQGTYNEQFF.

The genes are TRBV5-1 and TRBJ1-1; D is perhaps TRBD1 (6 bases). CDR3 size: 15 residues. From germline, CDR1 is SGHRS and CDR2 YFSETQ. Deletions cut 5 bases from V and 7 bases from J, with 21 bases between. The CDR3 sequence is CASRPGVRGPLEAFF. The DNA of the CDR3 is TGCGCCAGCAGACCAGGGGTCAGGGGCCCCCTTGAAGCTTTCTTT.

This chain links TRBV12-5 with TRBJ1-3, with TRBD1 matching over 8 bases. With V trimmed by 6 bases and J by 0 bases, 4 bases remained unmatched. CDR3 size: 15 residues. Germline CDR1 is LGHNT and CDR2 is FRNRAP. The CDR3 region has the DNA TGTGCTAGTGGGTATACAGGGGGCTCTGGAAACACCATATATTTT. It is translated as CASGYTGGSGNTIYF.

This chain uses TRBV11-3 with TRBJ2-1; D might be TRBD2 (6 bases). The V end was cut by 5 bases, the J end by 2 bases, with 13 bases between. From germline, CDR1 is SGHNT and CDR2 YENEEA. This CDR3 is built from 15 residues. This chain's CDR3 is CASSPSSATYNEQFF. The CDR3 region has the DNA TGTGCCAGCAGCCCCTCTAGCGCCACCTACAATGAGCAGTTCTTC.

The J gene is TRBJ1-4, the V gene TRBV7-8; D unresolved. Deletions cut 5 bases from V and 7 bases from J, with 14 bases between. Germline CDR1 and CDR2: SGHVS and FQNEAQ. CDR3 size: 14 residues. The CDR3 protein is CASSPPSRSEKLFF. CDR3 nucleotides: TGTGCCAGCAGCCCCCCGAGCCGGAGTGAAAAACTGTTTTTT.

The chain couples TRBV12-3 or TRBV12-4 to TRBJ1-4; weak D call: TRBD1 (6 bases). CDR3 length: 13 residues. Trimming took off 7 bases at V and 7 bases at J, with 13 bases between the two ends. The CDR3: CASKRAGVEKLFF. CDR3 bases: TGTGCCAGCAAGAGGGCAGGGGTTGAAAAACTGTTTTTT.

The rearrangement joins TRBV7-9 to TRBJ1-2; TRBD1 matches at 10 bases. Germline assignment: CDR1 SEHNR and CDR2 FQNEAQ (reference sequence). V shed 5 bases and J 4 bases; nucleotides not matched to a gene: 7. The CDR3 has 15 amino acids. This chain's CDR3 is CASSVTGGAGYGYTF. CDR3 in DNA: TGTGCCAGCAGCGTGACAGGGGGCGCGGGCTATGGCTACACCTTC.

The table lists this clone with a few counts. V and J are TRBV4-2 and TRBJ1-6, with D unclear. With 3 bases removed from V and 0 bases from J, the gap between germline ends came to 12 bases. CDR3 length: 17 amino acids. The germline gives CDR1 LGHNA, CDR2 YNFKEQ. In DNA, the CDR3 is TGTGCCAGCAGCCAGGGAGTACAGAGCTCCTATAATTCACCCCTCCACTTT. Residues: CASSQGVQSSYNSPLHF.

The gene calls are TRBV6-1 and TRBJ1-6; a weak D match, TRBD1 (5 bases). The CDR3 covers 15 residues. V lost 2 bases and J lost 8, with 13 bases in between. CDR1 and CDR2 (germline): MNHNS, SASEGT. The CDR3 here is CASSESRTRHSPLHF. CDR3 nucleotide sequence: TGTGCCAGCAGTGAAAGTAGGACAAGACATTCACCCCTCCACTTT.

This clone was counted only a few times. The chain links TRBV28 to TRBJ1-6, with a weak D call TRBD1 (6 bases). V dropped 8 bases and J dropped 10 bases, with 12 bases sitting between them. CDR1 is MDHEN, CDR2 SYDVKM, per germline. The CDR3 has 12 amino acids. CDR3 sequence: CASHRAGSPLHF. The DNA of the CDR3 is TGTGCCAGCCACAGGGCCGGATCACCCCTCCACTTT.

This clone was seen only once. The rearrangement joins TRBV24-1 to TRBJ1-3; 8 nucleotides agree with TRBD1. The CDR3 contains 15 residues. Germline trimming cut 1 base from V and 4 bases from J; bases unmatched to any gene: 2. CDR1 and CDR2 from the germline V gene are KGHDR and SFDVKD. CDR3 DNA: TGTGCCACCAGTGATTTAGGGGACAGGGGAAACACCATATATTTT. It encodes CATSDLGDRGNTIYF.

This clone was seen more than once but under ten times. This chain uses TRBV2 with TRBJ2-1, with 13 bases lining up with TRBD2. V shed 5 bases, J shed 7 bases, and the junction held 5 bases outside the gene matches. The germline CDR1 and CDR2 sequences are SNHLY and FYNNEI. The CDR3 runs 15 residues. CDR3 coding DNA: TGTGCCAGCAGTTTTACTAGCGGGAGGGAAAATGAGCAGTTCTTC. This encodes CASSFTSGRENEQFF.

The CDR3 bases are TGTGCCAGCAGTTTAGGGGCACAGGGTGCATATGGCTACACCTTC. Its translation: CASSLGAQGAYGYTF. The V and J genes are TRBV27 and TRBJ1-2; possibly TRBD1 for D (6 bases). Trimming took off 2 bases at V and 5 bases at J, with 15 bases between the two ends. This CDR3 spans 15 amino acids. Per the germline V gene, CDR1 is MNHEY and CDR2 is SMNVEV (reference sequence).

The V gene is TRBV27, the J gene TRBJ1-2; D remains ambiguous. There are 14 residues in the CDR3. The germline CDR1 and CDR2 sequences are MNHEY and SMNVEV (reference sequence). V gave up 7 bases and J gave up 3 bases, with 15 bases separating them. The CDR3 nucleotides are TGTGCCAGCACCCGGAGCCCGGCGGACTATGGCTACACCTTC. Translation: CASTRSPADYGYTF.

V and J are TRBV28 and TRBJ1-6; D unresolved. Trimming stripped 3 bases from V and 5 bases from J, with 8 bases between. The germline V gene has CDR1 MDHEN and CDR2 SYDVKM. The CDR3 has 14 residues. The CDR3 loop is CASSLPGNNSPLHF. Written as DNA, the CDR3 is TGTGCCAGCAGTTTGCCGGGGAATAATTCACCCCTCCACTTT.

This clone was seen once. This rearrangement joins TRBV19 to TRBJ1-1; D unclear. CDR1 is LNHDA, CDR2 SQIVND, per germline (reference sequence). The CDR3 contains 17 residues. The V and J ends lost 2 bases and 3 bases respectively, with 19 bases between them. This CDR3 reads CASSIWGRGSGDTEAFF. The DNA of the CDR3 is TGTGCCAGTAGTATATGGGGTAGAGGTAGCGGGGACACTGAAGCTTTCTTT.

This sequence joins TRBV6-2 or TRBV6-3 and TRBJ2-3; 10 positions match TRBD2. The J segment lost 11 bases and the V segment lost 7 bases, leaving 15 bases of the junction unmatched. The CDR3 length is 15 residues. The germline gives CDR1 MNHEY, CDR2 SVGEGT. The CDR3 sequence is CASTPPGLAGEGQYF. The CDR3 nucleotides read TGTGCCAGCACCCCCCCCGGGCTAGCGGGGGAGGGGCAGTATTTT.

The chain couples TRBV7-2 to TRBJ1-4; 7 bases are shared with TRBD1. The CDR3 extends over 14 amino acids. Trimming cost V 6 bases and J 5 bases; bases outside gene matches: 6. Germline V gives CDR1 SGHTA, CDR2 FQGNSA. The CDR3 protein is CASRTGTENEKLFF. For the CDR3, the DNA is TGTGCCAGCAGGACCGGGACAGAGAATGAAAAACTGTTTTTT.